This entry features one T cell receptor (beta chain) sequence. Assay used: immunoSEQ multiplex PCR; TCRdb lists only in-frame clones, some missing. The table includes 48,000 or so clones, about 92% detected once. The data stem from a study of T cell changes during pregnancy in multiple sclerosis. The germline V gene has CDR1 SGHTA and CDR2 FQGTGA. This CDR3 is built from 14 residues. V trimming: 2 bases; J trimming: 5 bases; junction bases outside the gene matches: 4. The chain combines TRBV7-3 with TRBJ2-5; 8 bases are shared with TRBD2. The material sequenced was CD4+ T cells from peripheral blood mononuclear cells, taken in the second trimester of pregnancy. The clonotype originates from a female donor in good health, enrolled as a control in a pregnancy study. The CDR3 reads CASSLLGGRETQYF. The CDR3 bases are TGTGCCAGCAGCTTACTTGGCGGGAGGGAGACCCAGTACTTC.